Presented here are 2 T cell receptor beta chains from one specimen sequenced in a study of early T cells in non-severe SARS-CoV-2 infection (dated by TCRdb to about 2021). Library preparation was by 5' RACE. For sequencing, a NextSeq 500 was employed. TCRdb applied fastp at Q25 and MiXCR to the public reads, then kept only in-frame beta chains. Rows with one shared CDR3 protein collapse into an entry with the most common genes and DNA. Across this sample there are about 43,000 distinct CDR3 sequences, with 11% seen only once. Of the sample, roughly 10% is held by the ten largest clones. The specimen was whole blood. These receptors were collected from an adult who was a healthcare worker with PCR-confirmed SARS-CoV-2 infection or an uninfected control (not recorded which).

This clonotype was observed at least ten times. The V and J genes are TRBV10-3 and TRBJ2-3; 9 nucleotides align to TRBD2. The trim removed 5 bases at V and 2 bases at J, leaving 2 bases unmatched. Germline V lookup: CDR1 ENHRY, CDR2 SYGVKD. The CDR3 loop spans 14 amino acids. Here the CDR3 DNA reads TGTGCCATCAGTTCTAGCGGGGACACAGATACGCAGTATTTT. Translating it yields CAISSSGDTDTQYF.

Many counts were recorded for this clonotype. J is TRBJ1-2 and V is TRBV6-2 or TRBV6-3; D is unresolved. V was trimmed by 2 bases and J by 0 bases, leaving 10 bases between them. CDR3 size: 15 residues. The germline V gene encodes CDR1 MNHEY and CDR2 SVGEGT. CDR3 DNA sequence: TGTGCCAGCAGTTACGGAGGAGGGACTAACTATGGCTACACCTTC. Amino acids: CASSYGGGTNYGYTF.